This T cell receptor beta chain was recovered during a study of CD8+CD57+ T cells in acquired aplastic anemia. Across the whole study: CD4+ and CD8+ cells, once sorted, gave DNA averaging about 3 ug.

Previously, flow cytometry had revealed CD8+CD57+ cell expansion in the patients chosen for sequencing. TCR beta VDJ and CDR3 profiling used genomic DNA as template. TCRdb independently ran MiXCR on the reads; one entry per CDR3 protein. The table has around 160,000 distinct CDR3 sequences, under 55% seen once. The CDR3 has 18 amino acids. Germline CDR1 is MNHNS and CDR2 is SASEGT. V lost 7 bases, J lost 7 bases, and 18 bases stayed unmatched. This clonotype was recorded only once. Material for sequencing was sorted CD4+, CD8+, or CD8+CD57+ T cells (not recorded which) from PBMCs. This sequence originates from a human donor with aplastic anemia. The gene calls are TRBV6-1 and TRBJ2-5; 13 bases are shared with TRBD2. The DNA of the CDR3 is TGTGCCAGCATTACAACTCTGACTAGCGGGAGGCGTCCGTCGACCCAGTACTTC. This sequence encodes CASITTLTSGRRPSTQYF.